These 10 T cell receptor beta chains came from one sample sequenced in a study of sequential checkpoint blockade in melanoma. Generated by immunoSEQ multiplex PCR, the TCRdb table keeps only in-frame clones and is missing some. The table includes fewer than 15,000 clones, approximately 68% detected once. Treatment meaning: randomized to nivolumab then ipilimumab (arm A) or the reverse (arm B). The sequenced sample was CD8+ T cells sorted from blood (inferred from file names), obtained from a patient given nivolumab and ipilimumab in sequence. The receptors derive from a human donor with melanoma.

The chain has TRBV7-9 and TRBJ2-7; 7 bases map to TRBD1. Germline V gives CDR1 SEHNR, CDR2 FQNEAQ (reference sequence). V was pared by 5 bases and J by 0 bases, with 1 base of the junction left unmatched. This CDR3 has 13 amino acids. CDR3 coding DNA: TGTGCCAGCAGCCGGGACAGCTCCTACGAGCAGTACTTC. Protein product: CASSRDSSYEQYF.

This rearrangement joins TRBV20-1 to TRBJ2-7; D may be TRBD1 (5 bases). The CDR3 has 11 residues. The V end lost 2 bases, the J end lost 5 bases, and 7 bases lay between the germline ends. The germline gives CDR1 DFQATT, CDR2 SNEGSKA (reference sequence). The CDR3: CSARRGHEQYF. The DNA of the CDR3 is TGCAGTGCTAGAAGGGGTCACGAGCAGTACTTC.

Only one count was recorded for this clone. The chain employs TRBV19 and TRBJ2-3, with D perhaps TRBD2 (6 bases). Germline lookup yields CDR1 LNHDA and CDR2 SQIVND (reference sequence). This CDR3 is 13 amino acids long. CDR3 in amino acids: CATRLANTDTQYF. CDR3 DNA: TGTGCTACCCGGCTAGCGAACACAGATACGCAGTATTTT.

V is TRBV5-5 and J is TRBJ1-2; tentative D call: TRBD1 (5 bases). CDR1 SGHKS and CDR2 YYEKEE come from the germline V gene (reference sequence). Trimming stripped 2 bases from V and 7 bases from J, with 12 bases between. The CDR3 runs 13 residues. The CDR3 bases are TGTGCCAGCAGCTTAGGGGAAGGGCCTGGCTACACCTTC. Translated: CASSLGEGPGYTF. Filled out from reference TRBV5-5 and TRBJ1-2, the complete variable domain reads DAGVTQSPTHLIKTRGQQVTLRCSPISGHKSVSWYQQVLGQGPQFIFQYYEKEERGRGNFPDRFSARQFPNYSSELNVNALLLGDSALYLCASSLGEGPGYTFGSGTRLTVV.

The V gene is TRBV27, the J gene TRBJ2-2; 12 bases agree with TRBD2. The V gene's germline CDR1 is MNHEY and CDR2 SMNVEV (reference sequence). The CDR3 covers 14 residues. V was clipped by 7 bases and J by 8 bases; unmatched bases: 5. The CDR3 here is CASTPTSGGGELFF. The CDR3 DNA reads TGTGCCAGCACCCCGACTAGCGGGGGAGGGGAGCTGTTTTTT.

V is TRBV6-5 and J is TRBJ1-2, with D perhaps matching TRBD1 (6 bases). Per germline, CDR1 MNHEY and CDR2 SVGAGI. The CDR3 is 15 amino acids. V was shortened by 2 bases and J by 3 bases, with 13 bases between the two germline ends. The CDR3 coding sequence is TGTGCCAGCAGTTACGGGCAGGGGCGGTACTATGGCTACACCTTC. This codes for CASSYGQGRYYGYTF.

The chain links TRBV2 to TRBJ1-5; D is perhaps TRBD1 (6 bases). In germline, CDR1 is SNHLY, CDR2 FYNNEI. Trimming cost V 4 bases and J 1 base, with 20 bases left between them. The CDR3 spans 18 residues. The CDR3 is CASSGSLGGGLSNQPQHF. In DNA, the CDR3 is TGTGCCAGCAGTGGGTCCCTAGGGGGGGGATTGAGCAATCAGCCCCAGCATTTT.

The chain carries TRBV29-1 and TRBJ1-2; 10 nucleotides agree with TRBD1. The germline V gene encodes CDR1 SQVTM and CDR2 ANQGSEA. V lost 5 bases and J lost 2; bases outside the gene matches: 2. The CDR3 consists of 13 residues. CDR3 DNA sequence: TGCAGCGTTTGGACAGGGGGGAACTATGGCTACACCTTC. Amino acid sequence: CSVWTGGNYGYTF.

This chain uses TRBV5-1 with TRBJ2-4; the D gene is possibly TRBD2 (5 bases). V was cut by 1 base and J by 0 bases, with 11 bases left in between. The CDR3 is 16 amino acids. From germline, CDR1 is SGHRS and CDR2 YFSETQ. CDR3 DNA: TGCGCCAGCAGCTTGACCGGGATTGTAGCCAAAAACATTCAGTACTTC. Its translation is CASSLTGIVAKNIQYF. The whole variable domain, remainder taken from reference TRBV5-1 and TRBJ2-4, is KAGVTQTPRYLIKTRGQQVTLSCSPISGHRSVSWYQQTPGQGLQFLFEYFSETQRNKGNFPGRFSGRQFSNSRSEMNVSTLELGDSALYLCASSLTGIVAKNIQYFGAGTRLSVL.

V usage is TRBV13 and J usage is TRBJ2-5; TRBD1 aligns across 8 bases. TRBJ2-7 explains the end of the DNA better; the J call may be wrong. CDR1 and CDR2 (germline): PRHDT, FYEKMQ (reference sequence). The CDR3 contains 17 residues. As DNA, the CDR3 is TGTGCCAGCAGCTTAGTCACAGGGGGAAGTAAAAACTACGAGCAGTACTTC. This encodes CASSLVTGGSKNYEQYF.